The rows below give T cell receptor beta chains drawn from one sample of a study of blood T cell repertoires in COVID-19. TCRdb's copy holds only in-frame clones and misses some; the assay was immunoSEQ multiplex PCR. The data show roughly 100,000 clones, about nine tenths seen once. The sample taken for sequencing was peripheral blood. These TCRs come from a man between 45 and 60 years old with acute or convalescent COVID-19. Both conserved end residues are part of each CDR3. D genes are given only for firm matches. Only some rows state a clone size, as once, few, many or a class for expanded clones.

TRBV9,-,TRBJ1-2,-,CASSVDSYGYTF,TGTGCCAGCAGCGTAGACAGCTATGGCTACACCTTC
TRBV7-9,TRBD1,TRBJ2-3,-,CASSPGQGGILSTDTQYF,TGTGCCAGCAGCCCCGGACAGGGGGGCATCCTTTCCACAGATACGCAGTATTTT
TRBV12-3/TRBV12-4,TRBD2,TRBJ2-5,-,CASLAGVGETQYF,TGTGCCAGCCTAGCGGGAGTTGGAGAGACCCAGTACTTC
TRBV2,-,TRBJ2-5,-,CASTNGGGEETQYF,TGTGCCAGCACCAACGGAGGGGGCGAGGAGACCCAGTACTTC
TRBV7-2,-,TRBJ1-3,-,CASSLRTLSGNTIYF,TGTGCCAGCAGCTTACGGACACTCTCTGGAAACACCATATATTTT
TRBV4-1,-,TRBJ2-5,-,CASSQVDSQETQYF,TGCGCCAGCAGCCAAGTTGACAGCCAAGAGACCCAGTACTTC
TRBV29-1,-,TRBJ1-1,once,CSAMTEEAFF,TGCAGCGCCATGACAGAAGAAGCTTTCTTT
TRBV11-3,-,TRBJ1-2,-,CASSAASYGYTF,TGTGCCAGCAGCGCGGCCTCCTATGGCTACACCTTC
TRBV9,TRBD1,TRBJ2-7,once,CASSVGTGGSYEQYF,TGTGCCAGCAGCGTAGGGACAGGGGGCTCCTACGAGCAGTACTTC
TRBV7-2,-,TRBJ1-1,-,CASSFSSNTEAFF,TGTGCCAGCAGCTTTTCATCGAACACTGAAGCTTTCTTT
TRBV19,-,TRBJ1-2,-,CASTLGGSYGYTF,TGTGCCAGTACCTTGGGGGGGTCGTATGGCTACACCTTC
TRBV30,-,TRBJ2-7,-,CAWNSADYEQYF,TGTGCCTGGAACTCGGCGGACTACGAGCAGTACTTC
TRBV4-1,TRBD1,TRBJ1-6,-,CASSQADRVSYNSPLHF,TGCGCCAGCAGCCAGGCAGACAGGGTTAGCTATAATTCACCCCTCCACTTT
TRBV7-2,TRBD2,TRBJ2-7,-,CASSSRAELAAYEQYF,TGTGCCAGCAGCTCGCGAGCGGAACTAGCGGCCTACGAGCAGTACTTC
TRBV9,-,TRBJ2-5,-,CASSVVVGETQYF,TGTGCCAGCAGCGTAGTGGTCGGAGAGACCCAGTACTTC
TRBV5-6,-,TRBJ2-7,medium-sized,CASTRVRRDEQYF,TGTGCCAGCACGAGGGTCCGAAGGGACGAGCAGTACTTC
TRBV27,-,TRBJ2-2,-,CASSFRTGELFF,TGTGCCAGCAGTTTCCGCACCGGGGAGCTGTTTTTT
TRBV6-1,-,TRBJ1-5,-,CASSDRPNISNQPQHF,TGTGCCAGCAGTGATCGCCCCAACATTAGCAATCAGCCCCAGCATTTT
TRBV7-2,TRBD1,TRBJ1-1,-,CASSPTGGNTEAFF,TGTGCCAGCAGCCCTACAGGGGGGAACACTGAAGCTTTCTTT
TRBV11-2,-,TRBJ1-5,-,CASSLDGAVDQPQHF,TGTGCCAGCAGCTTAGATGGAGCAGTCGATCAGCCCCAGCATTTT
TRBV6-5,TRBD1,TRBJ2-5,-,CASRPGQRKTQYF,TGTGCCAGCAGACCGGGACAGAGGAAGACCCAGTACTTC
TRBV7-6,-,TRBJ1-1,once,CASSLAHGDTEAFF,TGTGCCAGCAGCTTAGCGCACGGGGACACTGAAGCTTTCTTT